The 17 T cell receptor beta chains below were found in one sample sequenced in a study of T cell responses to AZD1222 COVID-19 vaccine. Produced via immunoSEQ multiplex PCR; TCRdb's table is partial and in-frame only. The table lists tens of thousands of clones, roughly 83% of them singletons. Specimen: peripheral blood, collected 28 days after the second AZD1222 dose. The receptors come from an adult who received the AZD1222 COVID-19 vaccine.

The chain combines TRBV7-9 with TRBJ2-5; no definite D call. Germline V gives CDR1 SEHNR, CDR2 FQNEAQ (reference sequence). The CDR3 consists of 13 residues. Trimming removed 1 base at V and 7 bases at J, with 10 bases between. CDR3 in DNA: TGTGCCAGCAGCTTAGATGGCGTCGGGACCCAGTACTTC. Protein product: CASSLDGVGTQYF.

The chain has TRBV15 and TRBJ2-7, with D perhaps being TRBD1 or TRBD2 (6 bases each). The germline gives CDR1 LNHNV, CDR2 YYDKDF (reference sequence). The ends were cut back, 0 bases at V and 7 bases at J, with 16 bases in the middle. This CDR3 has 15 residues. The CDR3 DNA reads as TGTGCCACCAGCAGAGATCTTGCAGGGGCGGGAGAGCAGTACTTC. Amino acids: CATSRDLAGAGEQYF.

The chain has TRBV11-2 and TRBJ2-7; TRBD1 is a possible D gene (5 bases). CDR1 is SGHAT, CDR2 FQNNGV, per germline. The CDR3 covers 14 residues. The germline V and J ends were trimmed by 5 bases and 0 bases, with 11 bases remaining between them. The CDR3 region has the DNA TGTGCCAGCAGCACACACAGGAGCTCCTACGAGCAGTACTTC. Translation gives CASSTHRSSYEQYF.

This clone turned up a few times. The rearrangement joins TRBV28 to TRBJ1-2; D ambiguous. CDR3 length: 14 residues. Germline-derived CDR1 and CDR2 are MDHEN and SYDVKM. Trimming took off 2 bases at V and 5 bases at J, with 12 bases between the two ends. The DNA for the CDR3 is TGTGCCAGCAGTTTAACTGGGTTGGGATATGGCTACACCTTC. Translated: CASSLTGLGYGYTF.

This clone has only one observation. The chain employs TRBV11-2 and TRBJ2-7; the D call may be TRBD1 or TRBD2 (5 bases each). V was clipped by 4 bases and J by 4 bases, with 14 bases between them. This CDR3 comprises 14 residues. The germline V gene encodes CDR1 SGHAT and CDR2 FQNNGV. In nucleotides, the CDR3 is TGTGCCAGCAGCTCTGGGGCGGAGGTTTACGAGCAGTACTTC. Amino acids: CASSSGAEVYEQYF.

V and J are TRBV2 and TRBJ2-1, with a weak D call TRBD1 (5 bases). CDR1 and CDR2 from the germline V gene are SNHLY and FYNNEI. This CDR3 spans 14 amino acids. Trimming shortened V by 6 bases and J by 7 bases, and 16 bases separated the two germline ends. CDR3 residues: CASRWQGWINEQFF. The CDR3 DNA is TGTGCCAGCAGATGGCAGGGCTGGATTAATGAGCAGTTCTTC.

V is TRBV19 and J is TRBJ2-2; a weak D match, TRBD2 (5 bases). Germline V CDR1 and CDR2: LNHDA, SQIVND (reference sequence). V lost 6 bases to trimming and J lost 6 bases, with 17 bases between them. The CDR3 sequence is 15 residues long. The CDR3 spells CASRTGEGRAGELFF. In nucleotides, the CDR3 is TGTGCCAGTAGAACCGGGGAAGGGAGAGCCGGGGAGCTGTTTTTT.

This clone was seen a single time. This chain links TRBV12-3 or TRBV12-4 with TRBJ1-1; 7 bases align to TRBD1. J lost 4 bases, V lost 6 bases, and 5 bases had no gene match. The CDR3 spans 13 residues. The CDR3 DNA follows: TGTGCCAGCAGGACAGGGTACGGCACTGAAGCTTTCTTT. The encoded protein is CASRTGYGTEAFF.

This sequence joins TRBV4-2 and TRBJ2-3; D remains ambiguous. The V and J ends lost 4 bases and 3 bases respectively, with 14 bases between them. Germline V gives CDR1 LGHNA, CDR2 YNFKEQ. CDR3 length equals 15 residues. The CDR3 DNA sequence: TGTGCCAGCAGCCCTGAGGCTAGTGGGACAGATACGCAGTATTTT. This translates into CASSPEASGTDTQYF.

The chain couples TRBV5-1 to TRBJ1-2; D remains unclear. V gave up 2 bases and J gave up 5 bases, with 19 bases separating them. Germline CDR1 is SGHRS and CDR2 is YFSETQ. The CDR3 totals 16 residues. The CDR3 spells CASSFNRVALGYGYTF. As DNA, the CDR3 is TGCGCCAGCAGCTTCAATAGGGTGGCTCTAGGGTATGGCTACACCTTC.

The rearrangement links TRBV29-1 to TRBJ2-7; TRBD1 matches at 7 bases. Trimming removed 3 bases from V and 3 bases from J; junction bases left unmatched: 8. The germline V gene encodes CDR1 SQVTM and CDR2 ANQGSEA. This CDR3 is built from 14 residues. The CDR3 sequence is CSVEETGSRYEQYF. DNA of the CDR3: TGCAGCGTTGAGGAGACAGGGAGTCGCTACGAGCAGTACTTC.

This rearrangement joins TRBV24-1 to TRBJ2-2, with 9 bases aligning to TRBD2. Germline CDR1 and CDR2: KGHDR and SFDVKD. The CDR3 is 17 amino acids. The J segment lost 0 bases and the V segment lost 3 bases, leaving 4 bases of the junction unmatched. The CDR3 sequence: CATSDGSGGSNTGELFF. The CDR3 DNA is TGTGCCACCAGTGATGGTAGCGGGGGCTCGAACACCGGGGAGCTGTTTTTT.

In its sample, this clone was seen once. DNA of the CDR3: TGTGCCAGCAGCCAAGGGTACAATGAGCAGTTCTTC. It is translated as CASSQGYNEQFF. This sequence joins TRBV3-1 (or the pseudogene TRBV3-2) and TRBJ2-1; D is uncertain. This CDR3 region has 12 residues. Germline CDR1 LGHDT, CDR2 YNNKEL (reference sequence). V was clipped by 1 base and J by 4 bases, with 2 bases between them.

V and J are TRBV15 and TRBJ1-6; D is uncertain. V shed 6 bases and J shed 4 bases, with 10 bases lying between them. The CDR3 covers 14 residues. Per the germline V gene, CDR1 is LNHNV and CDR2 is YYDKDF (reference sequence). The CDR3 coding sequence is TGTGCCACCAGGACCAGTCAGTATAATTCACCCCTCCACTTT. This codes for CATRTSQYNSPLHF.

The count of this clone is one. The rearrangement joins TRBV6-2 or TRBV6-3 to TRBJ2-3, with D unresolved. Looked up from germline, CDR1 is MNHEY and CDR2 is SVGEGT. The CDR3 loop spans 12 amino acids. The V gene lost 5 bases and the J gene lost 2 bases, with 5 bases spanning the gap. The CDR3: CASSLVTDTQYF. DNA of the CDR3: TGTGCCAGCAGTCTGGTCACAGATACGCAGTATTTT.

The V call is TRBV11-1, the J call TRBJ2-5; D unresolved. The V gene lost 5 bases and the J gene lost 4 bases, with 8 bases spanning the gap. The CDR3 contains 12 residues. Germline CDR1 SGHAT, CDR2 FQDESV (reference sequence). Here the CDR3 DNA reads TGTGCCAGCAGCACCCCGGCAGAGACCCAGTACTTC. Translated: CASSTPAETQYF.

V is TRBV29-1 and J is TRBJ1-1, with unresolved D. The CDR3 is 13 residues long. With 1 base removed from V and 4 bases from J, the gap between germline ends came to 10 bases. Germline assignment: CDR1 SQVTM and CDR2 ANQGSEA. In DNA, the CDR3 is TGCAGCGTTGAAGTGGGAGTTGGCACTGAAGCTTTCTTT. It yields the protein CSVEVGVGTEAFF.